These 4 T cell receptor beta chains were sequenced from one sample in a study of T cells expressing NK-cell markers (dated by TCRdb to about 2020). The library was generated by 5' RACE. This sample was sequenced with an Illumina HiSeq 2000. TCRdb reprocessed the reads, so every CDR3 protein sequence counts as one entry and DNA is not shown. This specimen's table enumerates over 200,000 distinct CDR3 sequences. The top ten clones comprise around 0.4% of the sample. Input material: blood T cells: a sorted CD56 or NKG2C T cell subset, CD4+ or CD8+ T cells, or bulk PBMC T cells (not recorded which). The receptors here all came from a man aged 18 to 35 in good health. Donor details come from another sample of the same person, matched by shared clones.

This rearrangement joins TRBV20-1 to TRBJ2-1. Germline CDR1 and CDR2: DFQATT and SNEGSKA (reference sequence). This CDR3 has 15 amino acids. CDR3: CSAQSPGRSYNEQFF.

The chain has TRBV24-1 and TRBJ2-3; no DNA is available, so the TRBD2 call from TCRdb remains unchecked. The CDR3 is made up of 15 amino acids. Germline CDR1 reads KGHDR; CDR2 reads SFDVKD. The CDR3 region is CATSDGRASTDTQYF.

The rearrangement uses TRBV9 and TRBJ2-2; TCRdb lists TRBD2, though no DNA is available to test this call. Germline V gene lookup returns CDR1 SGDLS and CDR2 YYNGEE. The CDR3 extends over 15 amino acids. Here the CDR3 reads CASSVERESPGELFF.

The chain uses TRBV20-1 and TRBJ1-3; TCRdb's D call, TRBD1, is unchecked because there is no DNA. Germline values: CDR1 DFQATT, CDR2 SNEGSKA (reference sequence). This CDR3 has 15 amino acids. The CDR3 protein is CSAPKGGNSGNTIYF.